The rows below give T cell receptor beta chains drawn from one sample of a study of cytomegalovirus exposure and HLA in healthy donors. Sequencing used immunoSEQ multiplex PCR; TCRdb keeps in-frame clones, though not all of them. The sample yields fewer than 65,000 clones, approximately 80% seen once. The sample comprised PBMCs. These receptor sequences come from a woman in her 40s in good health and CMV-seropositive. Both conserved end residues are part of each CDR3. The D gene is left open where the match is weak. Clone size, where shown, is once, few, many, or a class for clones that have expanded.

D gene | J gene | CDR3 length | clone size | V gene | CDR3 DNA | CDR3 protein
NA | TRBJ2-3 | 13 | NA | TRBV25-1 | TGTGCCAGCAGGGAGTCAGGGGACGATACGCAGTATTTT | CASRESGDDTQYF
NA | TRBJ1-3 | 14 | once | TRBV7-9 | TGTGCCAGCAGCTCCTCCGGGGGTGGAAACACCATATATTTT | CASSSSGGGNTIYF
TRBD2 | TRBJ2-1 | 16 | NA | TRBV7-3 | TGTGCCAGCAGCTTAATGGGGGGGGGCTCCTACAATGAGCAGTTCTTC | CASSLMGGGSYNEQFF
TRBD1 | TRBJ2-7 | 14 | NA | TRBV19 | TGTGCCAGTCGAGACAGGGGTTTAGTCGACGAGCAGTACTTC | CASRDRGLVDEQYF
TRBD1 | TRBJ2-7 | 16 | NA | TRBV9 | TGTGCCAGCAGCGTAACTGGGGACAGGTTCTCCTACGAGCAGTACTTC | CASSVTGDRFSYEQYF
TRBD1 | TRBJ1-2 | 14 | NA | TRBV5-5 | TGTGCCAGCAGCTTGGTTAACAGGGGATCTGGCTACACCTTC | CASSLVNRGSGYTF
TRBD2 | TRBJ2-1 | 15 | few | TRBV11-3 | TGTGCCAGCAGCCCACATACCGGGGACTACGATGAGCAGTTCTTC | CASSPHTGDYDEQFF
TRBD2 | TRBJ2-3 | 17 | few | TRBV4-3 | TGCGCCAGCAGCCAACAGCTAGCGGGGACGGATACAGATACGCAGTATTTT | CASSQQLAGTDTDTQYF
NA | TRBJ2-3 | 14 | once | TRBV19 | TGTGCCAGTAGTCCTCTCCTCTACACAGATACGCAGTATTTT | CASSPLLYTDTQYF
TRBD1 | TRBJ1-1 | 13 | NA | TRBV27 | TGTGCCAGCAGTTTGAGGGGGCTTACTGAAGCTTTCTTT | CASSLRGLTEAFF
TRBD1 | TRBJ1-2 | 12 | NA | TRBV30 | TGTGCCTGGAAACAGGGGGCGGGTGGCTACACCTTC | CAWKQGAGGYTF
NA | TRBJ2-2 | 16 | NA | TRBV4-3 | TGCGCCAGCAGCCAAGAAAACCCGGGGAGCGCCGGGGAGCTGTTTTTT | CASSQENPGSAGELFF
NA | TRBJ2-1 | 15 | NA | TRBV7-2 | TGTGCCAGCAGCCACGATTGGAGCTCCTACAATGAGCAGTTCTTC | CASSHDWSSYNEQFF
TRBD2 | TRBJ2-1 | 16 | NA | TRBV4-3 | TGCGCCAGCAGGGCCTCCTCTAGCGGCCCTTACAATGAGCAGTTCTTC | CASRASSSGPYNEQFF
TRBD1 | TRBJ1-6 | 15 | NA | TRBV7-6 | TGTGCCAGCAGCACCTCGACAGGGGTGAATTCACCCCTCCACTTT | CASSTSTGVNSPLHF
NA | TRBJ2-7 | 13 | NA | TRBV27 | TGTGCCAGCAGTTTACGGACAGACTACGAGCAGTACTTC | CASSLRTDYEQYF
TRBD2 | TRBJ2-1 | 15 | NA | TRBV10-2 | TGCGCCAGCAAATTAAGCGGGGGGGCTTTCAATGAGCAGTTCTTC | CASKLSGGAFNEQFF
NA | TRBJ1-5 | 14 | NA | TRBV2 | TGTGCCAGCAGTGAAGCTCGCCACACCGGGACCCAGCATTTT | CASSEARHTGTQHF
NA | TRBJ2-7 | 14 | NA | TRBV9 | TGTGCCAGCAGCGTAGAAGGGCGGGCCTACGAGCAGTACTTC | CASSVEGRAYEQYF
NA | TRBJ1-5 | 15 | NA | TRBV5-8 | TGTGCCAGCAGCAGGGGCGATTATAGCAATCAGCCCCAGCATTTT | CASSRGDYSNQPQHF
TRBD2 | TRBJ2-3 | 16 | NA | TRBV15 | TGTGCCACCAGCAGAGAACGGGGGGGGCCACCAGATACGCAGTATTTT | CATSRERGGPPDTQYF
NA | TRBJ2-3 | 15 | NA | TRBV10-3 | TGTGCCATCAGTGTGGATAGCTGGGGGGCAGATACGCAGTATTTT | CAISVDSWGADTQYF
NA | TRBJ2-2 | 12 | few | TRBV7-9 | TGTGCCAGCAGCCCGGGGGCCGGGGAGCTGTTTTTT | CASSPGAGELFF